This TCR beta chain emerged from a study of CD8+ T cells in alopecia areata. Findings and limits, study-wide: Expanded CD8+ clones among the top 100, as well as scalp clonality, were significantly decreased by tofacitinib. Lesional scalp exceeded normal scalp in clonality, especially in alopecia totalis/universalis. Just one nonresponder means the tie between baseline CD8+ expansion and response stays uncertain. With tofacitinib ongoing, many expanded lesional clones persisted in both scalp and blood.

After isolation, RNA underwent reverse transcription to generate cDNA as the sequencing template. Clones were read by immunoSEQ multiplex PCR, and TCRdb kept only the in-frame ones, dropping some. In the table there are 200,000 or so clones, 58% of which are singletons. Sample treatment: oral pan-JAK inhibitor, 5-10 mg twice daily. To note about this clone: Its antigen is currently unknown.

The CDR3 totals 13 residues. The germline V and J ends were trimmed by 4 bases and 3 bases, with 11 bases remaining between them. Per the germline V gene, CDR1 is SQVTM and CDR2 is ANQGSEA. The chain is built from TRBV29-1 and TRBJ2-3, with unresolved D. This TCR derives from a human donor with alopecia areata. Sequencing was performed on CD4+ T cells sorted from blood, taken at week 24, from a patient treated with tofacitinib. CDR3 DNA sequence: TGCAGCGTTGGAGGTGGGCGGACAGATACGCAGTATTTT. It translates to CSVGGGRTDTQYF.